This TCR beta chain was obtained from a study of control samples from healthy donors and cancer patients. This CDR3 comprises 14 residues. V lost 7 bases and J 10 bases, leaving 17 bases between the germline ends. The germline gives CDR1 MDHEN, CDR2 SYDVKM. Only in-frame clones appear in the TCRdb table, and some are missing; sequencing was by immunoSEQ multiplex PCR. The data hold roughly 220,000 clones, with about 95% observed a single time. The source material was blood. The chain employs TRBV28 and TRBJ1-6; D is perhaps TRBD1 (6 bases). The receptor's source is a middle-aged man in good health. The CDR3 DNA follows: TGTGCCAGCACCCTCGGGAGGGGGAGATCACCCCTCCACTTT. Amino acids: CASTLGRGRSPLHF.